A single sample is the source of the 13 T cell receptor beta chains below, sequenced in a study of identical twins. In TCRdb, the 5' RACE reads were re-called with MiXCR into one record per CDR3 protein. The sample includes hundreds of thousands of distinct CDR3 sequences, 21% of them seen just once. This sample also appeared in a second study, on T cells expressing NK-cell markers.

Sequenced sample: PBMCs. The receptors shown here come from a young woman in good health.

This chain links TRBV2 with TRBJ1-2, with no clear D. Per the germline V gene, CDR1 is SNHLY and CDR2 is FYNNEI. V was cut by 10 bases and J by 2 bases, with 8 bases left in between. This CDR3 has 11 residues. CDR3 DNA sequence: TGTGCCAACAGCAGGAACTATGGCTACACCTTC. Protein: CANSRNYGYTF.

The CDR3 here is CASSYSKRGGNEQFF. The CDR3, as DNA: TGTGCCAGCAGTTACTCGAAGCGGGGGGGCAATGAGCAGTTCTTC. The rearrangement joins TRBV6-5 to TRBJ2-1; 10 positions match TRBD2. V was clipped by 0 bases and J by 6 bases; unmatched bases: 2. This CDR3 spans 15 amino acids. The V gene's germline CDR1 is MNHEY and CDR2 SVGAGI.

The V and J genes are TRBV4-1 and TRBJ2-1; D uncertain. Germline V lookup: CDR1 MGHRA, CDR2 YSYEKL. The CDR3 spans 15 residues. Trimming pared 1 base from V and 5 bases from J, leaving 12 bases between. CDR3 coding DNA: TGCGCCAGCAGCCAAGTTTCGAACACCGACAATGAGCAGTTCTTC. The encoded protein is CASSQVSNTDNEQFF.

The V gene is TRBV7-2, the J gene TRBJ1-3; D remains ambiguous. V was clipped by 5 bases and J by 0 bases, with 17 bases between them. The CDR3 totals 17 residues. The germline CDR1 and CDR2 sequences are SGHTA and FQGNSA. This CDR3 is CASSPRNSPYSGNTIYF. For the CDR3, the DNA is TGTGCCAGCAGCCCCCGGAACAGCCCCTACTCTGGAAACACCATATATTTT.

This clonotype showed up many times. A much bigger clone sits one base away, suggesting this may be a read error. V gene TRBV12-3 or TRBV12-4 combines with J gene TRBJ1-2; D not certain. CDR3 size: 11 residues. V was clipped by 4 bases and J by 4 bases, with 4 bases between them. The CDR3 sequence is CASSWGYGYTF. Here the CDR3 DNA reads TGTGCCAGCAGTTGGGGCTATGGCTACACCTTC.

The CDR3, as DNA: TGCAGTGCTGAAGGAGCCGGGACAACGAACACCGGGGAGCTGTTTTTT. This encodes CSAEGAGTTNTGELFF. The chain has TRBV20-1 and TRBJ2-2; a weak D match, TRBD1 (6 bases). Germline-derived CDR1 and CDR2 are DFQATT and SNEGSKA (reference sequence). The CDR3 is 16 residues long. V gave up 5 bases and J gave up 0 bases, with 16 bases separating them.

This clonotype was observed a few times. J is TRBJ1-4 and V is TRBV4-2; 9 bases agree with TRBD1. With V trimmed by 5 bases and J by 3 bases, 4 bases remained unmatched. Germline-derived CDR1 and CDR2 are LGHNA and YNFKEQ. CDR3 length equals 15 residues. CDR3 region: CASSSRQGANEKLFF. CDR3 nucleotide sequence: TGTGCCAGCAGCTCCCGACAGGGGGCTAATGAAAAACTGTTTTTT.

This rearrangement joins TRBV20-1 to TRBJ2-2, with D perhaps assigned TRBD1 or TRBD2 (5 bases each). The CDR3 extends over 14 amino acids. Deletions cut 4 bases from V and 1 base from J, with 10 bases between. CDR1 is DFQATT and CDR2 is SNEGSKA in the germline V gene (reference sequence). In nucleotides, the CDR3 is TGCAGTGCTACCGGGACCCGGAACACCGGGGAGCTGTTTTTT. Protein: CSATGTRNTGELFF.

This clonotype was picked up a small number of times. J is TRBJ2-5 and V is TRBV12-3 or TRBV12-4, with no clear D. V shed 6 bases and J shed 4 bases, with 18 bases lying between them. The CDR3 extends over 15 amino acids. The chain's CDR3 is CASSSRPIYAETQYF. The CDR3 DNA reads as TGTGCCAGCAGCTCCCGCCCGATCTATGCAGAGACCCAGTACTTC.

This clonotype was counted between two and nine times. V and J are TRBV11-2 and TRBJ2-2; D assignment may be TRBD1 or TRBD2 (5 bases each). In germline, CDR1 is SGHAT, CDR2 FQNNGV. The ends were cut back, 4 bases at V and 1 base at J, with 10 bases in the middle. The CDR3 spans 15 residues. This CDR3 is CASSSGTENTGELFF. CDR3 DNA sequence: TGTGCCAGCAGCTCCGGGACGGAGAACACCGGGGAGCTGTTTTTT.

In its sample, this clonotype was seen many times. The CDR3 sequence is CASSLRELAGIFNEQFF. The CDR3 nucleotides are TGTGCCAGCAGTTTACGAGAACTAGCGGGGATCTTTAATGAGCAGTTCTTC. The V call is TRBV27, the J call TRBJ2-1; 10 bases map to TRBD2. Germline assignment: CDR1 MNHEY and CDR2 SMNVEV (reference sequence). The CDR3 is made up of 17 amino acids. The V segment lost 2 bases and the J segment 7 bases; nucleotides outside the gene matches: 11.

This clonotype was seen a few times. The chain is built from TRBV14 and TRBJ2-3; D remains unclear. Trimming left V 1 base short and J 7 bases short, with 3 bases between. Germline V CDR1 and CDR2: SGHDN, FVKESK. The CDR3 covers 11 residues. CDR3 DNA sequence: TGTGCCAGCAGCCAAGCGAATACGCAGTATTTT. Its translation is CASSQANTQYF. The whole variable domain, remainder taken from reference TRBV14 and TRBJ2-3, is EAGVTQFPSHSVIEKGQTVTLRCDPISGHDNLYWYRRVMGKEIKFLLHFVKESKQDESGMPNNRFLAERTGGTYSTLKVQPAELEDSGVYFCASSQANTQYFGPGTRLTVL.

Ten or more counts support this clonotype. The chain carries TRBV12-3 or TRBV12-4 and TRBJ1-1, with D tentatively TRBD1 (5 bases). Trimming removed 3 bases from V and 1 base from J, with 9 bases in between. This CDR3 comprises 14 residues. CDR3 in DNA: TGTGCCAGCAGTTTTGGCAGGGCGAACACTGAAGCTTTCTTT. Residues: CASSFGRANTEAFF.